One and the same sample provided the 14 T cell receptor beta chains below, sequenced in a study of cytomegalovirus exposure and HLA in healthy donors. Vbeta (60) and Jbeta (13) primers were used in the PCR. Produced via immunoSEQ multiplex PCR; TCRdb's table is partial and in-frame only. The sample includes tens of thousands of clones, roughly 74% seen only once; the top ten take 11%. Specimen: PBMCs. The origin of the receptors is a human donor in good health.

This chain joins TRBV29-1 and TRBJ1-4; tentative D call: TRBD1 (6 bases). This CDR3 is built from 11 residues. V lost 3 bases, J lost 13 bases, and 12 bases lay in between. Germline V CDR1 and CDR2: SQVTM, ANQGSEA. The CDR3 DNA reads TGCAGCGTTGATCTCAGGGGCAGACTGTTTTTT. Translating it yields CSVDLRGRLFF.

The DNA of the CDR3 is TGTGCCAGCAGCATTAAGAGGGCCTCCGGGGAGCTGTTTTTT. It encodes CASSIKRASGELFF. The chain uses TRBV7-8 and TRBJ2-2; the D gene is possibly TRBD2 (5 bases). Germline CDR1 and CDR2: SGHVS and FQNEAQ. Deletions cut 5 bases from V and 6 bases from J, with 13 bases between. CDR3 length equals 14 residues.

This clone came up a few times. V usage is TRBV2 and J usage is TRBJ1-2; possibly TRBD1 for D (5 bases). Deletions cut 0 bases from V and 7 bases from J, with 15 bases between. This CDR3 comprises 15 residues. From germline, CDR1 is SNHLY and CDR2 FYNNEI. CDR3 amino acids: CASSEALPGVGGYTF. CDR3 in DNA: TGTGCCAGCAGTGAAGCGCTACCGGGGGTAGGTGGCTACACCTTC.

The DNA of the CDR3 is TGTGCCAGCAGCCAAGATGTCTACAGGGGTCAAGAGACCCAGTACTTC. Its protein is CASSQDVYRGQETQYF. V usage is TRBV14 and J usage is TRBJ2-5; 7 positions agree with TRBD1. V was pared by 0 bases and J by 2 bases, with 6 bases of the junction left unmatched. Germline CDR1 and CDR2: SGHDN and FVKESK. The CDR3 is made up of 16 amino acids. Using reference TRBV14 and TRBJ2-5 for the parts outside the CDR3, the full variable domain is EAGVTQFPSHSVIEKGQTVTLRCDPISGHDNLYWYRRVMGKEIKFLLHFVKESKQDESGMPNNRFLAERTGGTYSTLKVQPAELEDSGVYFCASSQDVYRGQETQYFGPGTRLLVL.

The chain uses TRBV6-5 and TRBJ2-5; D might be TRBD2 (6 bases). This CDR3 contains 15 residues. V dropped 0 bases and J dropped 5 bases, with 13 bases sitting between them. CDR1 and CDR2 from the germline V gene are MNHEY and SVGAGI. CDR3 DNA sequence: TGTGCCAGCAGTTACTCGTATCTGGGGAGGGAGACCCAGTACTTC. Translation gives CASSYSYLGRETQYF.

The chain is built from TRBV25-1 and TRBJ1-3; D not resolved. The CDR3 spans 14 residues. The V end lost 5 bases, the J end lost 2 bases, and 10 bases lay between the germline ends. Germline values: CDR1 MGHDK, CDR2 SYGVNS. The CDR3, as DNA: TGTGCCAGCAGTCCCCTAGGAACTGGAAACACCATATATTTT. This translates into CASSPLGTGNTIYF.

This clone was found a few times. V and J are TRBV10-3 and TRBJ2-1; 9 bases fit TRBD1. This CDR3 has 13 residues. Germline V CDR1 and CDR2: ENHRY, SYGVKD. After removal of 5 bases from V and 7 bases from J, the junction contained 3 bases not matched to a gene. The CDR3 coding sequence is TGTGCCATCAGTCTGGGACAGGGAAATGAGCAGTTCTTC. Protein product: CAISLGQGNEQFF.

This clone was picked up a small number of times. The chain employs TRBV7-9 and TRBJ1-4; weak D call: TRBD1 (5 bases). CDR3 length: 12 residues. Germline CDR1 and CDR2: SEHNR and FQNEAQ (reference sequence). CDR3 loop: CVTGGGSEKLFF. In DNA, the CDR3 is TGTGTCACAGGCGGGGGAAGTGAAAAACTGTTTTTT.

Comment on this clone: Additional DNA sequences in this sample encode the identical CDR3. This rearrangement joins TRBV7-9 to TRBJ1-5; 8 positions agree with TRBD1. V gave up 5 bases and J gave up 4 bases; unmatched junction bases: 7. Germline lookup yields CDR1 SEHNR and CDR2 FQNEAQ (reference sequence). This CDR3 is built from 15 residues. Here the CDR3 DNA reads TGTGCCAGCAGCCCCGGACAGGGTGCAAATCAGCCCCAGCATTTT. The encoded protein is CASSPGQGANQPQHF.

The chain is built from TRBV30 and TRBJ2-5; possibly TRBD2 for D (5 bases). Germline V gives CDR1 GTSNPN, CDR2 SVGIG (reference sequence). V shed 0 bases and J shed 6 bases, with 14 bases lying between them. The CDR3 is 14 amino acids. The DNA for the CDR3 is TGTGCCTGGAGTGTAAGGTCTAGCCGGCAGACCCAGTACTTC. The encoded protein is CAWSVRSSRQTQYF.

J is TRBJ2-2 and V is TRBV7-9; 9 nucleotides agree with TRBD1. CDR3 length equals 16 residues. With V trimmed by 5 bases and J by 0 bases, 4 bases remained unmatched. From germline, CDR1 is SEHNR and CDR2 FQNEAQ (reference sequence). The CDR3 region has the DNA TGTGCCAGCAGCCCCGGGACAGGGCCGAACACCGGGGAGCTGTTTTTT. This codes for CASSPGTGPNTGELFF.

The chain couples TRBV5-1 to TRBJ1-4, with D unclear. Deletions cut 3 bases from V and 2 bases from J, with 11 bases between. Germline V gives CDR1 SGHRS, CDR2 YFSETQ. This CDR3 has 15 amino acids. The CDR3 DNA sequence: TGCGCCAGCAGCTCGGGGTGGGAGACTAATGAAAAACTGTTTTTT. This encodes CASSSGWETNEKLFF.

This clone was picked up one time. This rearrangement joins TRBV6-1 to TRBJ2-2; TRBD2 might be the D (5 bases). The ends were cut back, 6 bases at V and 6 bases at J, with 14 bases in the middle. The CDR3 has 14 amino acids. Per the germline V gene, CDR1 is MNHNS and CDR2 is SASEGT. The CDR3, as DNA: TGTGCCAGCAGCTCGGACTTAGTGGCCGGGGAGCTGTTTTTT. Its translation is CASSSDLVAGELFF.

This chain joins TRBV9 and TRBJ2-7; TRBD2 matches 15 bases. Trimming removed 3 bases from V and 5 bases from J; junction bases left unmatched: 6. Germline V gene data show CDR1 as SGDLS and CDR2 as YYNGEE. The CDR3 is made up of 16 amino acids. This CDR3 is CASSEGTSGRSHEQYF. CDR3 coding DNA: TGTGCCAGCAGCGAGGGGACTAGCGGGAGGTCTCACGAGCAGTACTTC.